The 14 T cell receptor beta chains given below trace back to one sample, sequenced in a study of T cell responses to AZD1222 COVID-19 vaccine. Assay used: immunoSEQ multiplex PCR; TCRdb lists only in-frame clones, some missing. The sample has about 130,000 clones, under 95% seen once. Sample: peripheral blood, taken on day 0 of AZD1222 vaccination. The receptor set was obtained from an adult in good health.

In regard to this clone: Other DNA sequences from this sample encode an identical CDR3 as well. The rearrangement joins TRBV6-2 or TRBV6-3 to TRBJ1-1, with D perhaps matching TRBD1 (5 bases). Germline-derived CDR1 and CDR2 are MNHEY and SVGEGT. The CDR3 length is 13 residues. Deletions cut 2 bases from V and 1 base from J, with 5 bases between. CDR3: CASSYQGNTEAFF. The CDR3 nucleotides read TGTGCCAGCAGTTACCAGGGGAACACTGAAGCTTTCTTT.

The chain links TRBV5-4 to TRBJ1-2; 7 positions agree with TRBD1. Per germline, CDR1 SGHNT and CDR2 YYREEE (reference sequence). The CDR3 is 16 amino acids. V was pared by 4 bases and J by 0 bases, with 9 bases of the junction left unmatched. The CDR3 protein is CASSPAGQEANYGYTF. In DNA, the CDR3 is TGTGCCAGCAGCCCGGCAGGACAGGAAGCTAACTATGGCTACACCTTC.

This CDR3 reads CAWSLERGGNTIYF. Written as DNA, the CDR3 is TGTGCCTGGAGCCTCGAGCGGGGTGGAAACACCATATATTTT. The chain couples TRBV30 to TRBJ1-3; D ambiguous. The germline V gene has CDR1 GTSNPN and CDR2 SVGIG (reference sequence). V was cut by 3 bases and J by 3 bases, with 12 bases left in between. The CDR3 extends over 14 amino acids.

The chain combines TRBV7-9 with TRBJ2-3, with a possible D match to TRBD1 (7 bases). Trimming removed 4 bases at V and 7 bases at J, with 21 bases between. Germline V gene data show CDR1 as SEHNR and CDR2 as FQNEAQ (reference sequence). The CDR3 totals 16 residues. Here the CDR3 DNA reads TGTGCCAGCAGCTCCCCTTCTGACAGGGCGGGAAATACGCAGTATTTT. Amino acids: CASSSPSDRAGNTQYF.

This clone was observed a single time. The chain uses TRBV27 and TRBJ2-4, with 8 bases lining up with TRBD2. V trimming: 2 bases; J trimming: 6 bases; junction bases outside the gene matches: 15. Per germline, CDR1 MNHEY and CDR2 SMNVEV (reference sequence). The CDR3 sequence is 18 residues long. CDR3 nucleotides: TGTGCCAGCAGTTTACCCCCGACTAGCGCTTACCACGGAAACATTCAGTACTTC. This codes for CASSLPPTSAYHGNIQYF.

V gene TRBV5-1 combines with J gene TRBJ2-4; 8 positions match TRBD1. CDR3 length equals 15 residues. With V trimmed by 4 bases and J by 0 bases, 3 bases remained unmatched. Per germline, CDR1 SGHRS and CDR2 YFSETQ. For the CDR3, the DNA is TGCGCCAGCAGCGACAGGGGTGCAGCCAAAAACATTCAGTACTTC. This gives the protein CASSDRGAAKNIQYF.

CDR3 sequence: CASSPGTDTEQFF. CDR3 DNA: TGTGCCAGCAGTCCCGGGACAGACACTGAGCAGTTCTTC. This chain uses TRBV6-5 with TRBJ2-1; TRBD1 aligns across 7 bases. V dropped 5 bases and J dropped 9; count of bases not matched to a gene: 7. Germline V CDR1 and CDR2: MNHEY, SVGAGI. This CDR3 is 13 amino acids long.

In nucleotides, the CDR3 is TGTGCCAGCAGTTTCTGGCCGCTTAATGAAAAACTGTTTTTT. This codes for CASSFWPLNEKLFF. This rearrangement joins TRBV28 to TRBJ1-4; no firm D call. In germline, CDR1 is MDHEN, CDR2 SYDVKM. The CDR3 spans 14 residues. V lost 3 bases and J 4 bases, leaving 9 bases between the germline ends.

The V and J genes are TRBV10-3 and TRBJ1-6; 7 bases map to TRBD1. CDR3 length: 14 amino acids. Germline V gives CDR1 ENHRY, CDR2 SYGVKD. The V gene end was trimmed by 5 bases and the J gene end by 4 bases; junction bases not matched to a gene: 2. The DNA of the CDR3 is TGTGCCATCAGTCCGGGACAGTATAATTCACCCCTCCACTTT. This gives the protein CAISPGQYNSPLHF.

The genes are TRBV2 and TRBJ2-7; the D is unclear. Trimming shortened V by 6 bases and J by 5 bases, and 5 bases separated the two germline ends. Germline assignment: CDR1 SNHLY and CDR2 FYNNEI. CDR3 length equals 10 residues. In DNA form, the CDR3 reads TGTGCCAGCAGGAACAACGAGCAGTACTTC. It translates to CASRNNEQYF.

The chain links TRBV5-8 to TRBJ1-1; TRBD1 matches at 7 bases. Germline V gene data show CDR1 as SGHTS and CDR2 as YDEGEE. This CDR3 is 15 amino acids long. After removal of 3 bases from V and 0 bases from J, the junction contained 5 bases not matched to a gene. The CDR3 DNA sequence: TGTGCCAGCAGCTCGACAGGGATTATGAACACTGAAGCTTTCTTT. Residues: CASSSTGIMNTEAFF.

The J gene is TRBJ2-1, the V gene TRBV15; 10 bases align to TRBD2. The CDR3 is 16 amino acids. Germline V gene lookup returns CDR1 LNHNV and CDR2 YYDKDF (reference sequence). Trimming removed 5 bases from V and 9 bases from J; junction bases left unmatched: 13. In DNA form, the CDR3 reads TGTGCCACCAGCCCAGGGGGGCTAGCGGGAGCAAGTGAGCAGTTCTTC. This encodes CATSPGGLAGASEQFF. The whole variable domain, filled in from reference TRBV15 and TRBJ2-1, reads DAMVIQNPRYQVTQFGKPVTLSCSQTLNHNVMYWYQQKSSQAPKLLFHYYDKDFNNEADTPDNFQSRRPNTSFCFLDIRSPGLGDTAMYLCATSPGGLAGASEQFFGPGTRLTVL.

The V and J genes are TRBV9 and TRBJ2-3; the D is unclear. The CDR3 loop spans 13 amino acids. Looked up from germline, CDR1 is SGDLS and CDR2 is YYNGEE. V lost 1 base and J lost 5, with 8 bases in between. The chain's CDR3 is CASSVSGIDTQYF. For the CDR3, the DNA is TGTGCCAGCAGCGTAAGTGGAATAGATACGCAGTATTTT.

The chain carries TRBV6-5 and TRBJ1-1; 8 nucleotides agree with TRBD1. The CDR3 has 16 residues. From germline, CDR1 is MNHEY and CDR2 SVGAGI. Losses at the gene ends were 0 bases for V and 5 bases for J; bases not matched to a gene: 8. The CDR3 nucleotides read TGTGCCAGCAGTTACTCGCCAACAGGGGGGAGAACTGAAGCTTTCTTT. It codes for CASSYSPTGGRTEAFF.